The rows below give T cell receptor beta chains drawn from one sample of a study of T cells after yellow fever vaccination. TCRdb reprocessed the 5' RACE reads with MiXCR, giving one entry per CDR3 protein. The sample shows 100,000 to 150,000 distinct CDR3 sequences, 15% of them seen only once. The sample in question was CD8+ T cells sorted from PBMCs, obtained 5 days after the yellow fever booster vaccination. The source is a man aged 18 to 30 who received the YFV17D yellow fever vaccine. Each CDR3 is given with its conserved first and last residue. Each record gives: CDR3 length, clone size, V gene, D gene, J gene, CDR3 DNA, CDR3 protein. D genes are given only for firm matches. Size tells how often a clone was seen (once, few, many) or the class of an expanded clone, and some rows leave it out.

14,.,TRBV9,TRBD1,TRBJ1-3,TGTGCCAGCAGCCCGGGACAGGGCATGTACACCATATATTTT,CASSPGQGMYTIYF
15,few,TRBV4-3,.,TRBJ1-1,TGCGCCAGCAGCCAACTCAGGGGTGGGAACACTGAAGCTTTCTTT,CASSQLRGGNTEAFF
13,.,TRBV6-1,.,TRBJ1-2,TGTGCCAGCAGGACAGAAGCTAACTATGGCTACACCTTC,CASRTEANYGYTF
15,few,TRBV6-5,TRBD1,TRBJ2-7,TGTGCCAGCAGTTACGCAGGACAGGCCCGCTACGAGCAGTACTTC,CASSYAGQARYEQYF
10,once,TRBV20-1,.,TRBJ2-3,TGCAGTGCTAACGAAGATACGCAGTATTTT,CSANEDTQYF
13,few,TRBV5-5,TRBD1,TRBJ2-7,TGTGCCAGCAGCTACGGGACAGGAACACCGCAGTACTTC,CASSYGTGTPQYF
17,.,TRBV9,TRBD2,TRBJ2-2,TGTGCCAGCAGCGTAGGTCAGCTCCTAGCGGGCACCGGGGAGCTGTTTTTT,CASSVGQLLAGTGELFF
15,.,TRBV9,.,TRBJ1-1,TGTGCCAGCAGCGTAGTGAATCAGGGGTCGCCTGAAGCTTTCTTT,CASSVVNQGSPEAFF
14,.,TRBV3-2,.,TRBJ2-3,TGTGCCAGCAGCCCGGAAGGGGGCACAGATACGCAGTATTTT,CASSPEGGTDTQYF
18,few,TRBV5-4,.,TRBJ1-2,TGTGCCAGCAGTACGGAGGACGGAGCGTTCTCCCTCAACTATGGCTACACCTTC,CASSTEDGAFSLNYGYTF
13,few,TRBV6-5,.,TRBJ1-6,TGTGCCAGCAGTTACTCCTTGTTATCACCCCTCCACTTT,CASSYSLLSPLHF
16,.,TRBV27,TRBD2,TRBJ2-1,TGTGCCAGCAGTTTATCGAAGGCTAGCGGACTCTATGAGCAGTTCTTC,CASSLSKASGLYEQFF
19,few,TRBV4-1,TRBD2,TRBJ2-2,TGCGCCAGCAGCCAAGGCCGCCGTGCTAGCGGGGTGGACACCGGGGAGCTGTTTTTT,CASSQGRRASGVDTGELFF
17,many,TRBV7-3,TRBD2,TRBJ2-5,TGTGCCAGCAGCTTAAGGGGACTAGGAGATAGTCCGGAGACCCAGTACTTC,CASSLRGLGDSPETQYF
14,few,TRBV12-3/TRBV12-4,TRBD2,TRBJ2-5,TGTGCCAGCAGTTTTAGCGGGGGGGAGGAGACCCAGTACTTC,CASSFSGGEETQYF
12,few,TRBV27,.,TRBJ1-2,TGTGCCAGCCAGGGGTTGGACTATGGCTACACCTTC,CASQGLDYGYTF
16,many,TRBV4-1,.,TRBJ2-3,TGCGCCAGCAGCCAACCTAGAAGGGGGGGGACAGATACGCAGTATTTT,CASSQPRRGGTDTQYF
14,.,TRBV7-6,TRBD2,TRBJ2-7,TGTGCCAGCAGCCATAGCGGGGGGGAATACGAGCAGTACTTC,CASSHSGGEYEQYF
14,.,TRBV6-2/TRBV6-3,TRBD1,TRBJ2-3,TGTGCCAGCAGTCGGACAGGCTACGCAGATACGCAGTATTTT,CASSRTGYADTQYF
15,few,TRBV6-2/TRBV6-3,.,TRBJ2-1,TGTGCCAGCAGTTACTCGCGCAGACAGTACAATGAGCAGTTCTTC,CASSYSRRQYNEQFF
15,.,TRBV5-4,TRBD1,TRBJ1-2,TGTGCCAGCAGCTTGAGAGTTGAGGGGGCGCTAGGCTACACCTTC,CASSLRVEGALGYTF
11,many,TRBV29-1,.,TRBJ2-5,TGCAGCGTTGTGCCCTGGGAGACCCAGTACTTC,CSVVPWETQYF
14,many,TRBV20-1,.,TRBJ2-1,TGCAGTGCCCCTCCAAGCGGACCTAACAATGAGCAGTTCTTC,CSAPPSGPNNEQFF
15,.,TRBV4-1,.,TRBJ2-5,TGCGCCAGCAGCCAAGATAAGGGTATCGGGGAGACCCAGTACTTC,CASSQDKGIGETQYF
13,.,TRBV7-9,.,TRBJ2-1,TGTGCCAGCAGCCCCGACTGGGGGAATGAGCAGTTCTTC,CASSPDWGNEQFF
14,.,TRBV4-3,.,TRBJ2-1,TGCGCCAGCAGCCCTAGTGGGGAGTACAATGAGCAGTTCTTC,CASSPSGEYNEQFF
11,.,TRBV28,.,TRBJ1-5,TGTGCCAGCGGTGGGAACCAGCCCCAGCATTTT,CASGGNQPQHF
17,.,TRBV4-1,.,TRBJ2-3,TGCGCCAGCAGCCAAATGGGGGGGCCCGGACGCACAGATACGCAGTATTTT,CASSQMGGPGRTDTQYF
13,few,TRBV20-1,.,TRBJ1-3,TGCAGTGCTAGAAGTACTTCTGGAAACACCATATATTTT,CSARSTSGNTIYF
16,.,TRBV6-6,.,TRBJ2-3,TGTGCCAGCAGTTACGGGGACCGGACAGGCACAGATACGCAGTATTTT,CASSYGDRTGTDTQYF
17,.,TRBV4-1,TRBD2,TRBJ2-1,TGCGCCAGCAGCCAAGCCCCATTAGCGGGGGGGCGCGATGAGCAGTTCTTC,CASSQAPLAGGRDEQFF
17,.,TRBV12-3/TRBV12-4,TRBD1,TRBJ1-1,TGTGCCAGCAGTTTAGCGGGTTTGGGACAGGGATATACTGAAGCTTTCTTT,CASSLAGLGQGYTEAFF
15,.,TRBV7-6,.,TRBJ2-1,TGTGCCAGCAGCTTAGGAAGCGGAACCTACAATGAGCAGTTCTTC,CASSLGSGTYNEQFF
16,few,TRBV4-1,TRBD1,TRBJ2-1,TGCGCCAGCAGCCAAGAAACAGGGGGCTGGGACAATGAGCAGTTCTTC,CASSQETGGWDNEQFF
15,.,TRBV7-8,TRBD2,TRBJ2-3,TGTGCCAGCAGCCCCACTAGCGGGGATTGGGATACGCAGTATTTT,CASSPTSGDWDTQYF
17,.,TRBV4-1,TRBD1,TRBJ1-2,TGCGCCAGCAGCCAAGTCGGGACAGGGGGTGCCGAGTATGGCTACACCTTC,CASSQVGTGGAEYGYTF
12,.,TRBV29-1,.,TRBJ2-5,TGCAGCGTTCGGTCGTACCAAGAGACCCAGTACTTC,CSVRSYQETQYF
16,.,TRBV6-2/TRBV6-3,TRBD1,TRBJ2-1,TGTGCCAGCAGTCTCCGGACAGGTCGCTCCTACAATGAGCAGTTCTTC,CASSLRTGRSYNEQFF
14,few,TRBV6-2/TRBV6-3,TRBD1,TRBJ1-5,TGTGCCAGCAGGACAGGGGGCGGCAATCAGCCCCAGCATTTT,CASRTGGGNQPQHF
17,once,TRBV6-5,.,TRBJ2-2,TGTGCCAGCAGACCAACTCCCCCGGGACGGAGGGCCGGGGAGCTGTTTTTT,CASRPTPPGRRAGELFF